The rows below give T cell receptor beta chains drawn from one sample of a study of regulatory T cells in long-lasting Graves disease. TCRdb itself ran the multiplex PCR reads through MiXCR, one entry per CDR3 protein. The data contain 450,000 to 700,000 distinct CDR3 sequences, roughly 14% of them singletons. The sample was also linked to a second study, of T cells in Graves' hyperthyroidism and ophthalmopathy.

The sample in question was peripheral blood mononuclear cells (PBMCs), obtained at new diagnosis, from a patient treated with antithyroid drugs. The receptors derive from a man in his thirties or forties with Graves disease. Each CDR3 is given with its conserved first and last residue. The D gene is left open where the match is weak. Not all rows give a size; the values are once, few, many and, for expanded clones, a class.

size | J | D | V | CDR3 | DNA
many | TRBJ2-3 | . | TRBV2 | CASSKGGLTDTQYF | TGTGCCAGCTCAAAGGGGGGGTTGACAGATACGCAGTATTTT
few | TRBJ2-5 | . | TRBV7-9 | CASSSTETRYF | TGTGCCAGCAGTTCCACAGAGACCCGGTACTTC
many | TRBJ1-1 | . | TRBV20-1 | CSASLTSEAFF | TGCAGTGCTTCCCTAACAAGTGAAGCTTTCTTT
many | TRBJ2-7 | . | TRBV20-1 | CSARALGGEQYF | TGCAGTGCTAGAGCTCTCGGGGGCGAGCAGTACTTC
many | TRBJ1-6 | . | TRBV5-5 | CASSLDTGGSPLHF | TGTGCCAGCAGCTTGGACACCGGAGGTTCACCCCTCCACTTT
many | TRBJ2-7 | TRBD1 | TRBV6-5 | CASSLGQGARYEQYF | TGTGCCAGCAGTTTGGGACAGGGGGCTCGGTACGAGCAGTACTTC
few | TRBJ2-5 | . | TRBV5-1 | CASGRYQETQYF | TGCGCCAGCGGCAGGTACCAAGAGACCCAGTACTTC
few | TRBJ1-4 | . | TRBV10-3 | CAIRRDVGGEKLFF | TGTGCCATCAGACGGGACGTCGGCGGGGAAAAACTGTTTTTT
many | TRBJ2-7 | . | TRBV2 | CASGEYEQYF | TGTGCCAGCGGGGAATACGAGCAGTACTTC
few | TRBJ2-1 | TRBD1 | TRBV27 | CASSLSAGQVYNEQFF | TGTGCCAGCAGTTTATCAGCCGGACAGGTCTACAATGAGCAGTTCTTC
many | TRBJ2-3 | . | TRBV12-3/TRBV12-4 | CASSSLAGGDTQYF | TGTGCCAGCAGTTCCCTAGCAGGGGGGGATACGCAGTATTTT
many | TRBJ2-7 | . | TRBV12-3/TRBV12-4 | CASSPAGGMFEQYF | TGTGCCAGCAGCCCGGCCGGCGGGATGTTCGAGCAGTACTTC
. | TRBJ2-5 | TRBD2 | TRBV2 | CASSWEGLAETQYF | TGTGCCAGCAGTTGGGAGGGACTAGCGGAGACCCAGTACTTC
once | TRBJ1-1 | . | TRBV5-1 | CASSPTRGVTEAFF | TGCGCCAGCAGCCCTACCAGGGGAGTCACTGAAGCTTTCTTT
many | TRBJ2-5 | TRBD2 | TRBV20-1 | CSAALGTSGRETQYF | TGCAGTGCTGCCCTCGGGACTAGCGGGAGAGAGACCCAGTACTTC
many | TRBJ2-1 | TRBD2 | TRBV20-1 | CSAVAGEGANEQFF | TGCAGTGCTGTAGCGGGAGAAGGGGCGAATGAGCAGTTCTTC
many | TRBJ2-7 | TRBD1 | TRBV7-9 | CASSATGGVYEQYF | TGTGCCAGCAGCGCGACAGGGGGCGTCTACGAGCAGTACTTC
. | TRBJ2-7 | . | TRBV12-5 | CASGLVPGEQYF | TGTGCTAGTGGTTTGGTACCGGGGGAGCAGTACTTC
. | TRBJ2-7 | TRBD2 | TRBV7-9 | CASSFSSGGRDEQYF | TGTGCCAGCAGCTTTTCCAGCGGGGGCCGGGACGAGCAGTACTTC
many | TRBJ1-3 | . | TRBV2 | CASSPTGEGPRNTIYF | TGTGCCAGCAGTCCCACAGGAGAGGGGCCCCGGAACACCATATATTTT
many | TRBJ2-5 | . | TRBV2 | CAKKDDFVQETQYF | TGTGCCAAGAAGGACGACTTCGTTCAAGAGACCCAGTACTTC
many | TRBJ2-7 | . | TRBV28 | CASSPLRDEQYF | TGTGCCAGCAGTCCTCTCAGAGACGAGCAGTACTTC
many | TRBJ2-5 | . | TRBV7-9 | CASSKKGPGETQYF | TGTGCCAGCAGTAAAAAGGGCCCGGGAGAGACCCAGTACTTC
many | TRBJ2-7 | TRBD2 | TRBV14 | CASSQRSASGRYEQYF | TGTGCCAGCAGCCAGAGATCGGCTAGCGGGAGATACGAGCAGTACTTC
many | TRBJ1-1 | TRBD1 | TRBV29-1 | CSATRETGEAFF | TGCAGCGCGACCCGTGAGACAGGGGAAGCTTTCTTT
many | TRBJ2-3 | . | TRBV7-7 | CASSPTPRDTQYF | TGTGCTAGCAGCCCCACCCCCAGGGATACGCAGTATTTT
many | TRBJ2-5 | TRBD2 | TRBV28 | CASSPRLAGGPVETQYF | TGTGCCAGCAGTCCACGGCTAGCGGGAGGGCCAGTTGAGACCCAGTACTTC
. | TRBJ1-1 | . | TRBV7-2 | CASSSKKLQITEAFF | TGTGCCAGCAGCTCCAAAAAACTACAGATAACTGAAGCTTTCTTT
many | TRBJ2-1 | . | TRBV5-1 | CASSLGGSNSYNEQFF | TGCGCCAGCAGCTTGGGCGGGTCCAACTCCTACAATGAGCAGTTCTTC
few | TRBJ1-1 | . | TRBV20-1 | CSGGGPWATEAFF | TGCAGTGGGGGGGGGCCTTGGGCGACTGAAGCTTTCTTT
many | TRBJ2-7 | TRBD2 | TRBV19 | CASSMRPSGTEGPYEQYF | TGTGCCAGTAGTATGAGGCCCAGCGGGACGGAAGGCCCCTACGAGCAGTACTTC
. | TRBJ1-2 | TRBD1 | TRBV12-3/TRBV12-4 | CASTRDRPIYGYTF | TGTGCCAGCACCAGGGACAGACCGATCTATGGCTACACCTTC
few | TRBJ2-1 | . | TRBV20-1 | CSARTQTRNDEQFF | TGCAGTGCTAGAACTCAGACGAGGAACGATGAGCAGTTCTTC
many | TRBJ2-7 | TRBD1 | TRBV2 | CASIRQGSYEQYF | TGTGCCAGCATCCGACAGGGATCCTACGAGCAGTACTTC
many | TRBJ2-1 | . | TRBV29-1 | CSTLREVPYNEQFF | TGCAGCACTTTAAGGGAGGTCCCCTACAATGAGCAGTTCTTC
many | TRBJ2-5 | . | TRBV7-6 | CASSSGLGETQYF | TGTGCCAGCAGCTCGGGACTGGGAGAGACCCAGTACTTC
many | TRBJ2-3 | . | TRBV15 | CATSIGWEWETDTQYF | TGTGCCACCAGCATCGGCTGGGAGTGGGAGACAGATACGCAGTATTTT